This TCR beta chain derives from a study of tumor-infiltrating lymphocytes in primary liver carcinoma. The source material, about 18-33 mg of unsorted bulk tissue, was used to co-extract RNA and DNA. Chronic HBV infection was present in the patients, who were treatment-naive. Tumor samples all exceeded 80% viable tumor cells. Study conclusions and caveats: Between tumor regions, pairs overlapped more than tumor-adjacent and tumor-blood pairs did.

This clonotype has only one observation. Its target is not known. Germline V lookup: CDR1 DFQATT, CDR2 SNEGSKA (reference sequence). The CDR3 contains 15 residues. The trim removed 3 bases at V and 4 bases at J, leaving 9 bases unmatched. With around 500 ng total RNA as template and a constant-region primer, TCR beta cDNA was made. It was through three nested multiplex PCR rounds of slightly modified ARM-PCR that TCR beta libraries arose. It was with TRBV1-TRBV30 forward primers and a C-beta reverse primer that the first two PCR rounds were run, at around 10 cycles each. TCRdb ran MiXCR on the multiplex PCR reads and lists one entry per CDR3 protein. The sample carries 70,000 to 75,000 distinct CDR3 sequences, roughly three quarters recorded once.

The sample was liver tumor tissue from sampling region 4. Subset meaning: tumor region T4, right-lateral pole. The V call is TRBV20-1, the J call TRBJ2-1, with 7 bases fitting TRBD1. This TCR was sampled from a man aged 40-49 years with primary liver carcinoma and hepatitis B virus infection. CDR3 loop: CSARAGQALYNEQFF. DNA for the CDR3: TGCAGTGCTAGGGCTGGACAGGCGCTTTACAATGAGCAGTTCTTC.